These 28 T cell receptor beta chains were all obtained from the same sample, sequenced in a study of response to subunit inactivated influenza vaccine. TCRdb passed the RT-PCR reads through MiXCR, listing each CDR3 protein once. The repertoire has 150,000 to 200,000 distinct CDR3 sequences, about a tenth of them found once; the top ten carry around 12%. The material sequenced was non-naive T cells sorted from PBMCs, taken around seven weeks after vaccination. These TCRs come from a man in his forties or fifties who received an inactivated influenza vaccine.

This clonotype was counted many times. The chain links TRBV27 to TRBJ1-1; tentatively, D is TRBD1 (5 bases). The ends were cut back, 3 bases at V and 0 bases at J, with 8 bases in the middle. CDR3 length: 14 amino acids. Germline assignment: CDR1 MNHEY and CDR2 SMNVEV (reference sequence). CDR3 residues: CASSFQGMNTEAFF. The CDR3 nucleotides are TGTGCCAGCAGTTTTCAGGGCATGAACACTGAAGCTTTCTTT.

This clonotype has only a few counts. The chain combines TRBV18 with TRBJ2-3, with TRBD2 matching over 8 bases. Germline V gene sequence: CDR1 KGHSH, CDR2 LQKENI. V lost 0 bases and J lost 4; bases outside the gene matches: 12. The CDR3 runs to 18 residues. The CDR3: CASSPPGRLARTPDTQYF. The CDR3 DNA follows: TGTGCCAGCTCACCACCTGGTCGACTAGCGCGAACCCCAGATACGCAGTATTTT.

V and J are TRBV5-1 and TRBJ2-3; no firm D call. This CDR3 spans 13 amino acids. Germline CDR1 and CDR2: SGHRS and YFSETQ. Trimming removed 5 bases at V and 5 bases at J, with 12 bases between. The CDR3: CASRSEAVDTQYF. The DNA of the CDR3 is TGCGCCAGCAGATCAGAGGCCGTAGATACGCAGTATTTT.

The V call is TRBV10-3, the J call TRBJ2-7, with 9 bases that match TRBD1. V dropped 3 bases and J dropped 2; count of bases not matched to a gene: 5. CDR3 length: 15 residues. The germline gives CDR1 ENHRY, CDR2 SYGVKD. The CDR3 is CAISDSRQGAYEQYF. Here the CDR3 DNA reads TGTGCCATCAGTGATAGTAGACAGGGGGCCTACGAGCAGTACTTC.

The sample holds a few counts of this clonotype. Written as DNA, the CDR3 is TGTGCCAGCAGCTTTTGGACTTTGGGGAATGAGCAGTTCTTC. The encoded protein is CASSFWTLGNEQFF. This sequence joins TRBV5-6 and TRBJ2-1; maybe TRBD2 (5 bases). The germline V and J ends were trimmed by 2 bases and 7 bases, with 13 bases remaining between them. This CDR3 has 14 amino acids. CDR1 is SGHDT, CDR2 YYEEEE, per germline. The variable domain in full, completed from reference TRBV5-6 and TRBJ2-1, reads DAGVTQSPTHLIKTRGQQVTLRCSPKSGHDTVSWYQQALGQGPQFIFQYYEEEERQRGNFPDRFSGHQFPNYSSELNVNALLLGDSALYLCASSFWTLGNEQFFGPGTRLTVL.

This clonotype came up a few times. The chain is built from TRBV6-1 and TRBJ2-7, with TRBD2 identical over 12 bases. J was trimmed by 0 bases and V by 6 bases; bases with no gene match: 3. CDR3 length: 15 residues. CDR1 is MNHNS and CDR2 is SASEGT in the germline V gene. The CDR3, as DNA: TGTGCCAGCAGCCGACTAGCGGGGGCCTCCTACGAGCAGTACTTC. Amino acids: CASSRLAGASYEQYF.

The chain couples TRBV7-9 to TRBJ2-2; 9 bases fit TRBD2. Losses at the gene ends were 2 bases for V and 3 bases for J; bases not matched to a gene: 7. This CDR3 region has 17 residues. The germline CDR1 and CDR2 sequences are SEHNR and FQNEAQ (reference sequence). Here the CDR3 DNA reads TGTGCCAGCAGCTTATTCACTGGCGGGGGGGACACCGGGGAGCTGTTTTTT. The encoded protein is CASSLFTGGGDTGELFF.

This clonotype was seen a handful of times. V usage is TRBV5-5 and J usage is TRBJ1-4, with D unresolved. The CDR3 covers 15 residues. Germline-derived CDR1 and CDR2 are SGHKS and YYEKEE (reference sequence). Trimming stripped 0 bases from V and 6 bases from J, with 12 bases between. DNA for the CDR3: TGTGCCAGCAGCTTGGCGAGGGTTTGGGATGAAAAACTGTTTTTT. This sequence encodes CASSLARVWDEKLFF. The full variable domain, its missing parts supplied by reference TRBV5-5 and TRBJ1-4, is DAGVTQSPTHLIKTRGQQVTLRCSPISGHKSVSWYQQVLGQGPQFIFQYYEKEERGRGNFPDRFSARQFPNYSSELNVNALLLGDSALYLCASSLARVWDEKLFFGSGTQLSVL.

The CDR3 sequence is CASSFGGSAINEQFF. DNA of the CDR3: TGTGCCAGCAGCTTTGGCGGGAGCGCGATCAATGAGCAGTTCTTC. This chain uses TRBV5-5 with TRBJ2-1, with 7 bases aligning to TRBD2. The CDR3 extends over 15 amino acids. J gave up 6 bases and V 2 bases, and 8 bases lay outside the gene matches. Germline CDR1 SGHKS, CDR2 YYEKEE (reference sequence). Supplemented by reference TRBV5-5 and TRBJ2-1, the full variable domain reads DAGVTQSPTHLIKTRGQQVTLRCSPISGHKSVSWYQQVLGQGPQFIFQYYEKEERGRGNFPDRFSARQFPNYSSELNVNALLLGDSALYLCASSFGGSAINEQFFGPGTRLTVL.

This clonotype was counted ten times or more. This sequence joins TRBV5-6 and TRBJ2-1; no clear D. This CDR3 has 14 residues. Deletions cut 6 bases from V and 8 bases from J, with 18 bases between. CDR1 and CDR2 (germline): SGHDT, YYEEEE. This CDR3 is CASTLEKWSDEQFF. CDR3 in DNA: TGTGCCAGCACGCTAGAGAAGTGGAGCGATGAGCAGTTCTTC. Using reference TRBV5-6 and TRBJ2-1 for the parts outside the CDR3, the full variable domain is DAGVTQSPTHLIKTRGQQVTLRCSPKSGHDTVSWYQQALGQGPQFIFQYYEEEERQRGNFPDRFSGHQFPNYSSELNVNALLLGDSALYLCASTLEKWSDEQFFGPGTRLTVL.

This clonotype was recorded many times. The gene calls are TRBV5-5 and TRBJ2-2; the D is unclear. Germline CDR1 is SGHKS and CDR2 is YYEKEE (reference sequence). CDR3 length equals 17 residues. V gave up 6 bases and J gave up 1 base, with 19 bases separating them. The CDR3 here is CASTPSLTALNTGELFF. The DNA of the CDR3 is TGTGCCAGCACCCCTTCACTTACAGCGCTGAACACCGGGGAGCTGTTTTTT.

This chain connects TRBV10-3 to TRBJ2-5; the D gene is possibly TRBD2 (7 bases). With 4 bases removed from V and 3 bases from J, the gap between germline ends came to 15 bases. The CDR3 is 15 amino acids. The germline V gene encodes CDR1 ENHRY and CDR2 SYGVKD. CDR3: CAISVAGANKETQYF. The CDR3 region has the DNA TGTGCCATCAGTGTGGCGGGGGCGAATAAAGAGACCCAGTACTTC.

The chain combines TRBV11-2 with TRBJ2-1; 8 positions agree with TRBD2. The CDR3 runs 18 residues. Germline-derived CDR1 and CDR2 are SGHAT and FQNNGV. The J segment lost 3 bases and the V segment lost 1 base, leaving 11 bases of the junction unmatched. In DNA, the CDR3 is TGTGCCAGCAGCTTAGGGGAGGAAGCGGGAGCTTTCTACAATGAGCAGTTCTTC. Protein: CASSLGEEAGAFYNEQFF.

This clonotype was counted many times. This chain uses TRBV6-5 with TRBJ1-6, with 10 positions matching TRBD1. J gave up 4 bases and V 0 bases, and 6 bases lay outside the gene matches. The CDR3 has 18 amino acids. Germline V gene data show CDR1 as MNHEY and CDR2 as SVGAGI. CDR3 bases: TGTGCCAGCAGTTACTCAAAGACAGGGGGCATTTATAATTCACCCCTCCACTTT. This sequence encodes CASSYSKTGGIYNSPLHF.

Many counts were recorded for this clonotype. The rearrangement joins TRBV18 to TRBJ2-2; D could derive from TRBD1 or TRBD2 (5 bases each). Deletions cut 5 bases from V and 7 bases from J, with 14 bases between. CDR3 length: 14 residues. Per the germline V gene, CDR1 is KGHSH and CDR2 is LQKENI. The CDR3 reads CASSVQRGRGELFF. CDR3 nucleotides: TGTGCCAGCTCAGTCCAGAGGGGCCGCGGGGAGCTGTTTTTT.

This chain joins TRBV7-3 and TRBJ2-1, with D possibly matching TRBD2 (6 bases). Trimming left V 0 bases short and J 3 bases short, with 9 bases between. The germline V gene has CDR1 SGHTA and CDR2 FQGTGA. This CDR3 has 15 residues. The CDR3 is CASSLTGGIYNEQFF. The CDR3 DNA reads TGTGCCAGCAGCTTAACAGGCGGGATCTACAATGAGCAGTTCTTC.

The J gene is TRBJ2-1, the V gene TRBV11-2, with a weak D call TRBD1 (5 bases). Per the germline V gene, CDR1 is SGHAT and CDR2 is FQNNGV. This CDR3 comprises 15 residues. Trimming removed 3 bases from V and 2 bases from J, with 11 bases in between. The CDR3 region is CASSFSQGTYNEQFF. Here the CDR3 DNA reads TGTGCCAGCAGCTTTAGTCAGGGAACCTACAATGAGCAGTTCTTC. The full variable domain, with the rest looked up from reference TRBV11-2 and TRBJ2-1, is EAGVAQSPRYKIIEKRQSVAFWCNPISGHATLYWYQQILGQGPKLLIQFQNNGVVDDSQLPKDRFSAERLKGVDSTLKIQPAKLEDSAVYLCASSFSQGTYNEQFFGPGTRLTVL.

This clonotype came up a few times. The chain uses TRBV19 and TRBJ1-2, with unresolved D. The CDR3 sequence is 15 residues long. V lost 6 bases to trimming and J lost 2 bases, with 16 bases between them. Germline V gene lookup returns CDR1 LNHDA and CDR2 SQIVND (reference sequence). The CDR3 coding sequence is TGTGCCAGTAGCAAATCTGTAAGGGCCAACTATGGCTACACCTTC. This codes for CASSKSVRANYGYTF.

This clonotype has more than one count but fewer than ten. This chain connects TRBV4-3 to TRBJ2-1; 14 positions match TRBD2. The CDR3 covers 17 residues. Trimming cost V 0 bases and J 8 bases; bases outside gene matches: 6. Germline assignment: CDR1 LGHNA and CDR2 YSLEER. The CDR3 nucleotides read TGCGCCAGCAGCCAAGAAAGGGGGACTAGCGGGGGCTATGAGCAGTTCTTC. Translated, it gives CASSQERGTSGGYEQFF.

This clonotype was counted at least ten times. The chain recombines TRBV6-2 or TRBV6-3 with TRBJ2-7, with D perhaps assigned TRBD1 or TRBD2 (6 bases each). The CDR3 has 14 residues. The germline V gene has CDR1 MNHEY and CDR2 SVGEGT. The V gene lost 7 bases and the J gene lost 1 base, with 14 bases spanning the gap. CDR3: CASKGGRFSYEQYF. In DNA, the CDR3 is TGTGCCAGCAAGGGGGGCCGATTTTCCTACGAGCAGTACTTC.

This clonotype was picked up a small number of times. CDR3 bases: TGCAGCGTTGAAGGCGGGACCGCGCAAGAGACCCAGTACTTC. As protein: CSVEGGTAQETQYF. V gene TRBV29-1 combines with J gene TRBJ2-5; the D gene is possibly TRBD2 (6 bases). This CDR3 is 14 amino acids long. The V and J ends lost 1 base and 2 bases respectively, with 11 bases between them. The germline CDR1 and CDR2 sequences are SQVTM and ANQGSEA.

This clonotype turned up a few times. The chain links TRBV19 to TRBJ2-7, with D perhaps matching TRBD1 (5 bases). Deletions cut 6 bases from V and 3 bases from J, with 18 bases between. Germline loops: CDR1 LNHDA, CDR2 SQIVND (reference sequence). This CDR3 comprises 15 residues. CDR3 in DNA: TGTGCCAGTAGCCTAACCCAAGGGGTGGGCTACGAGCAGTACTTC. Translated, it gives CASSLTQGVGYEQYF.

This clonotype came up a few times. This sequence joins TRBV7-2 and TRBJ1-6; possible D gene TRBD1, 6 bases. There are 15 residues in the CDR3. Looked up from germline, CDR1 is SGHTA and CDR2 is FQGNSA. The germline V and J ends were trimmed by 2 bases and 7 bases, with 12 bases remaining between them. This chain's CDR3 is CASSLMSRGNSPLHF. CDR3 nucleotides: TGTGCCAGCAGCTTAATGTCCAGGGGCAATTCACCCCTCCACTTT.

The sample holds a few counts of this clonotype. V is TRBV9 and J is TRBJ1-6; D call uncertain. CDR3 length: 14 residues. Trimming removed 0 bases from V and 8 bases from J, with 9 bases in between. Germline loops: CDR1 SGDLS, CDR2 YYNGEE. The chain's CDR3 is CASSVEVEDSPLHF. CDR3 coding DNA: TGTGCCAGCAGCGTAGAGGTCGAGGATTCACCCCTCCACTTT. Full variable domain (remainder filled in from reference TRBV9 and TRBJ1-6): DSGVTQTPKHLITATGQRVTLRCSPRSGDLSVYWYQQSLDQGLQFLIQYYNGEERAKGNILERFSAQQFPDLHSELNLSSLELGDSALYFCASSVEVEDSPLHFGNGTRLTVT.

This clonotype was detected many times. This chain links TRBV28 with TRBJ2-6; 8 bases match TRBD2. The CDR3 runs 16 residues. Unmatched junction bases numbered 4, after V lost 4 bases and J lost 2 bases. Per the germline V gene, CDR1 is MDHEN and CDR2 is SYDVKM. CDR3 in DNA: TGTGCCAGCAGTTCGATAGCGGGAACTGGGGCCAACGTCCTGACTTTC. Translating it yields CASSSIAGTGANVLTF. Based on the CDR3 plus reference TRBV28 and TRBJ2-6, the full variable domain is DVKVTQSSRYLVKRTGEKVFLECVQDMDHENMFWYRQDPGLGLRLIYFSYDVKMKEKGDIPEGYSVSREKKERFSLILESASTNQTSMYLCASSSIAGTGANVLTFGAGSRLTVL.

A few counts support this clonotype. The chain links TRBV6-2 or TRBV6-3 to TRBJ1-2; possible D gene TRBD1, 5 bases. The V gene's germline CDR1 is MNHEY and CDR2 SVGEGT. The V gene lost 6 bases and the J gene lost 8 bases, with 22 bases spanning the gap. The length of the CDR3 is 15 residues. The CDR3 sequence is CASSPPPMAGGGYTF. CDR3 sequence (DNA): TGTGCCAGCAGCCCTCCCCCAATGGCGGGGGGAGGCTACACCTTC.

Only a few counts were recorded for this clonotype. V usage is TRBV20-1 and J usage is TRBJ2-3; a weak D match, TRBD2 (5 bases). The V and J ends lost 0 bases and 3 bases respectively, with 10 bases between them. CDR3 length: 14 residues. From germline, CDR1 is DFQATT and CDR2 SNEGSKA (reference sequence). The CDR3 loop is CSARDSADTDTQYF. The CDR3, as DNA: TGCAGTGCTAGAGATAGCGCGGATACAGATACGCAGTATTTT.

This clonotype was observed a handful of times. The DNA for the CDR3 is TGTGCCAGCAACCCCGGAGACGGTGGGAAAGCTTTCTTT. This sequence encodes CASNPGDGGKAFF. The chain employs TRBV6-6 and TRBJ1-1, with D unclear. Trimming shortened V by 7 bases and J by 9 bases, and 18 bases separated the two germline ends. This CDR3 spans 13 amino acids. CDR1 and CDR2 from the germline V gene are MNHNY and SVGAGI (reference sequence).